The 16 T cell receptor beta chains presented below share a single source sample, sequenced in a study of shared clonotypes between healthy human individuals. Positive CCR7 selection of CD45RO-negative cells yielded the naive CD8 cells, and terminally differentiated effector memory CD45RA+ cells were excluded. Sequenced by immunoSEQ multiplex PCR; TCRdb stores in-frame clones only, minus some. The table includes more than 2 million clones, about 95% detected once. The sequencing sample was made of naive CD8+ T cells sorted from blood. The receptors originated from a man aged 18 to 30 in good health.

The gene calls are TRBV30 and TRBJ2-7; 10 bases map to TRBD2. The CDR3 covers 13 residues. Per germline, CDR1 GTSNPN and CDR2 SVGIG (reference sequence). The V and J ends lost 0 bases and 6 bases, in that order; junction bases with no gene match: 2. As DNA, the CDR3 is TGTGCCTGGAGTGTTACTAGCGGGGCCGAGCAGTACTTC. This sequence encodes CAWSVTSGAEQYF.

The CDR3 DNA reads TGCGCCAGCAGCCAAGACCCCCGGGGACTAGCGGGATCATACAATGAGCAGTTCTTC. As protein: CASSQDPRGLAGSYNEQFF. The genes are TRBV4-3 and TRBJ2-1; 13 positions agree with TRBD2. From germline, CDR1 is LGHNA and CDR2 YSLEER. Trimming cost V 0 bases and J 4 bases; bases outside gene matches: 9. There are 19 residues in the CDR3.

This chain connects TRBV5-4 to TRBJ1-2; D is ambiguous. In germline, CDR1 is SGHNT, CDR2 YYREEE (reference sequence). The germline V and J ends were trimmed by 7 bases and 8 bases, with 15 bases remaining between them. The CDR3 is 12 residues long. CDR3 coding DNA: TGTGCCAGCCAGGACGGAGCTCTCGGCTACACCTTC. This translates into CASQDGALGYTF.

The chain combines TRBV7-9 with TRBJ1-2; D possibly corresponds to TRBD1 (5 bases). CDR1 SEHNR and CDR2 FQNEAQ come from the germline V gene (reference sequence). The CDR3 is 14 residues long. Trimming left V 4 bases short and J 1 base short, with 10 bases between. CDR3 sequence reads: CASSSDSINYGYTF. The CDR3 DNA is TGTGCCAGCAGCTCAGACAGTATTAACTATGGCTACACCTTC.

The chain uses TRBV4-1 and TRBJ2-1, with a tentative D call TRBD1 (6 bases). The CDR3 length is 16 residues. Germline assignment: CDR1 MGHRA and CDR2 YSYEKL. V lost 3 bases and J 6 bases, leaving 18 bases between the germline ends. CDR3 bases: TGCGCCAGCAGCCAGTCTGGAGAGGGGGTATCCAATGAGCAGTTCTTC. This gives the protein CASSQSGEGVSNEQFF.

This sequence joins TRBV6-1 and TRBJ2-3; TRBD2 aligns across 13 bases. The CDR3 is 16 amino acids. The J segment lost 6 bases and the V segment lost 4 bases, leaving 7 bases of the junction unmatched. CDR1 and CDR2 (germline): MNHNS, SASEGT. CDR3: CASSGPLAGGPDTQYF. In DNA, the CDR3 is TGTGCCAGCAGTGGTCCACTAGCGGGAGGGCCTGATACGCAGTATTTT.

This sequence joins TRBV1 and TRBJ1-1; the table's D call TRBD1 went unverified against the DNA. TRBV1 is labeled a pseudogene. CDR3 length: 14 amino acids. CDR3 coding DNA: TGCACCAGCAGCCCCCCGGGACAGGGCCCTGAAGCTTTCTTT. Its protein is CTSSPPGQGPEAFF.

The chain uses TRBV7-9 and TRBJ2-7; 7 bases map to TRBD1. Germline trimming cut 5 bases from V and 5 bases from J; bases unmatched to any gene: 21. CDR3 size: 18 residues. Per germline, CDR1 SEHNR and CDR2 FQNEAQ (reference sequence). This chain's CDR3 is CASSPPFFGTDRADEQYF. The CDR3, as DNA: TGTGCCAGCAGCCCCCCCTTCTTTGGGACAGATCGGGCTGACGAGCAGTACTTC.

V and J are TRBV5-8 and TRBJ1-1; no clear D. The CDR3 extends over 13 amino acids. With 4 bases removed from V and 0 bases from J, the gap between germline ends came to 7 bases. Germline lookup yields CDR1 SGHTS and CDR2 YDEGEE. The CDR3 region is CASSKFLNTEAFF. The CDR3 bases are TGTGCCAGCAGCAAATTCCTGAACACTGAAGCTTTCTTT.

The rearrangement uses TRBV6-6 and TRBJ2-1, with 9 positions matching TRBD1. V gave up 7 bases and J gave up 7 bases; unmatched junction bases: 8. The CDR3 is made up of 14 amino acids. From germline, CDR1 is MNHNY and CDR2 SVGAGI (reference sequence). Written as DNA, the CDR3 is TGTGCCAGCACCGAACAGGGGGCTAGTAATGAGCAGTTCTTC. It translates to CASTEQGASNEQFF.

The chain carries TRBV11-2 and TRBJ2-7, with TRBD2 identical over 13 bases. Germline lookup yields CDR1 SGHAT and CDR2 FQNNGV. V dropped 5 bases and J dropped 5; count of bases not matched to a gene: 6. This CDR3 comprises 15 residues. The CDR3 loop is CASSRTSGSSDEQYF. The DNA for the CDR3 is TGTGCCAGCAGCCGGACTAGCGGGAGTTCCGACGAGCAGTACTTC.

Comment on this clone: The sample holds other DNA sequences that translate to the same CDR3. The chain carries TRBV6-5 and TRBJ1-2; D gene unclear. This CDR3 has 12 residues. V was trimmed by 0 bases and J by 5 bases, leaving 4 bases between them. Germline CDR1 and CDR2: MNHEY and SVGAGI. The CDR3 sequence is CASSYSGYGYTF. CDR3 coding DNA: TGTGCCAGCAGTTACTCGGGGTATGGCTACACCTTC.

The chain employs TRBV27 and TRBJ2-7; D could derive from TRBD1 or TRBD2 (5 bases each). The V and J ends lost 5 bases and 4 bases respectively, with 15 bases between them. From germline, CDR1 is MNHEY and CDR2 SMNVEV (reference sequence). There are 14 residues in the CDR3. As DNA, the CDR3 is TGTGCCAGCAGTACCCTGGGGACCCAATACGAGCAGTACTTC. It translates to CASSTLGTQYEQYF.

The J gene is TRBJ1-1, the V gene TRBV13; a possible D gene is TRBD1 (6 bases). Per germline, CDR1 PRHDT and CDR2 FYEKMQ (reference sequence). The CDR3 sequence is 14 residues long. Trimming cost V 8 bases and J 6 bases, with 19 bases left between them. CDR3 loop: CASRDFGGYPEAFF. Here the CDR3 DNA reads TGTGCCAGCCGGGATTTCGGGGGCTATCCTGAAGCTTTCTTT.

This sequence joins TRBV28 and TRBJ2-4, with D possibly matching TRBD1 (6 bases). The CDR3 is 17 residues long. The V gene's germline CDR1 is MDHEN and CDR2 SYDVKM. With 4 bases removed from V and 0 bases from J, the gap between germline ends came to 16 bases. The DNA of the CDR3 is TGTGCCAGCAGTTCGGACAGTCAATACCTAGCCAAAAACATTCAGTACTTC. Amino acids: CASSSDSQYLAKNIQYF. Combining the CDR3 with reference TRBV28 and TRBJ2-4 gives the whole variable domain DVKVTQSSRYLVKRTGEKVFLECVQDMDHENMFWYRQDPGLGLRLIYFSYDVKMKEKGDIPEGYSVSREKKERFSLILESASTNQTSMYLCASSSDSQYLAKNIQYFGAGTRLSVL.

This clone was recorded only once. The J gene is TRBJ2-7, the V gene TRBV7-8; TRBD2 is a possible D gene (5 bases). The germline V gene has CDR1 SGHVS and CDR2 FQNEAQ. CDR3 length equals 14 residues. Between the trimmed V and J ends, which lost 5 bases and 5 bases, there was a span of 16 bases. The CDR3 bases are TGTGCCAGCAGCCATTCAACGGGAACTAACGAGCAGTACTTC. Translated, it gives CASSHSTGTNEQYF.